This TCR beta chain was obtained from a study of T cell responses to AZD1222 COVID-19 vaccine. Germline-derived CDR1 and CDR2 are MNHEY and SVGAGI. This CDR3 is built from 15 residues. V lost 5 bases and J lost 4; bases outside the gene matches: 6. TCRdb keeps only in-frame clones here, not all; method: immunoSEQ multiplex PCR. The table lists over 100,000 clones, around 83% of them singletons. A note on this clone: Its target is not known.

Study-level findings and limits: Nearly half of spike-specific TCRs reportedly go after variant regions that carry no mutations.

The chain links TRBV6-5 to TRBJ2-1; 9 nucleotides line up with TRBD1. This sequence was found in an adult in good health. The material sequenced was peripheral blood, taken on day 0 of AZD1222 vaccination. Here the CDR3 reads CASSPGQGLYNEQFF. The CDR3 coding sequence is TGTGCCAGCAGTCCGGGACAGGGACTGTACAATGAGCAGTTCTTC.